This T cell receptor beta chain came from a study of neoadjuvant nivolumab and ipilimumab in lung cancer. General study results and limits: Blood richness before therapy tracked richness in tumors resected after neoadjuvant therapy.

Concerning this clone: The antigen is unknown.

The trim removed 0 bases at V and 5 bases at J, leaving 4 bases unmatched. Germline lookup yields CDR1 LNHNV and CDR2 YYDKDF (reference sequence). The CDR3 length is 16 residues. Libraries were prepared by immunoSEQ multiplex PCR; TCRdb keeps only in-frame clonotypes and omits some of them. This sample has under 35,000 clones, with less than 95% found just once. The chain is built from TRBV15 and TRBJ1-4; 9 nucleotides agree with TRBD1. The source of this sequence is an adult with non-small cell lung cancer. This specimen was peripheral blood, taken after neoadjuvant nivolumab, alone or with ipilimumab, at or shortly before surgery. The CDR3 DNA sequence: TGTGCCACCAGCAGAGATACAGGACAGGGGAATGAAAAACTGTTTTTT. The encoded protein is CATSRDTGQGNEKLFF.